Each of the 31 T cell receptor beta chains below was sequenced from the same sample in a study of T-cell reconstitution after alpha-beta-depleted transplantation in children. Researchers prepared the TCRbeta library using unique molecular identifiers, the study reports. TCRdb re-derived calls from the PCR reads in MiXCR, one entry per CDR3 protein. The sample lists 40,000 to 55,000 distinct CDR3 sequences; 7.5% to 10% were seen once. The material was PBMCs, mostly from graft donor cells, obtained 60 days after TCRalphabeta/CD19-depleted stem cell transplant. These receptors were taken from a male patient aged 2 to 9 who had a stem cell transplant for chronic granulomatous disease, so the T cells may come from the graft donor.

This clonotype was counted ten times or more. This chain joins TRBV28 and TRBJ1-2, with 7 bases aligning to TRBD1. This CDR3 is 15 amino acids long. With V trimmed by 6 bases and J by 3 bases, 10 bases remained unmatched. CDR1 and CDR2 from the germline V gene are MDHEN and SYDVKM. CDR3 sequence reads: CASREVGRGDYGYTF. DNA for the CDR3: TGTGCCAGCAGGGAGGTTGGCAGGGGGGACTATGGCTACACCTTC.

The chain employs TRBV7-2 and TRBJ1-1; possible D gene TRBD1, 5 bases. CDR3 size: 11 residues. CDR1 is SGHTA, CDR2 FQGNSA, per germline. The V end was cut by 8 bases, the J end by 1 base, with 5 bases between. The CDR3 DNA sequence: TGTGCCAGCGGGGGGAACACTGAAGCTTTCTTT. Residues: CASGGNTEAFF.

The chain joins TRBV5-1 to TRBJ2-7; 15 bases are a match to TRBD2. The germline V gene has CDR1 SGHRS and CDR2 YFSETQ. The CDR3 consists of 18 residues. Trimming took 3 bases from V and 0 from J; bases not matched to a gene: 7. The chain's CDR3 is CASSSGLAGGPISYEQYF. CDR3 coding DNA: TGCGCCAGCAGCTCCGGACTAGCGGGAGGGCCTATCTCCTACGAGCAGTACTTC.

Many counts were recorded for this clonotype. The chain uses TRBV12-3 or TRBV12-4 and TRBJ2-5; weak D call: TRBD1 (6 bases). Trimming took 3 bases from V and 0 from J, leaving 11 bases between them. This CDR3 has 15 amino acids. In nucleotides, the CDR3 is TGTGCCAGCAGTTTCTTCGGACAGAACCAAGAGACCCAGTACTTC. This translates into CASSFFGQNQETQYF.

The chain carries TRBV3-1 and TRBJ2-6, with 11 nucleotides matching TRBD2. The V gene end was trimmed by 2 bases and the J gene end by 0 bases; junction bases not matched to a gene: 3. The CDR3 covers 18 residues. Germline V CDR1 and CDR2: LGHDT, YNNKEL (reference sequence). The CDR3 bases are TGTGCCAGCAGCCAACGACTAGCGGGGATCTCTGGGGCCAACGTCCTGACTTTC. Encoded protein: CASSQRLAGISGANVLTF.

This clonotype has at least ten counts. The V and J genes are TRBV25-1 and TRBJ1-6, with D uncertain. The V end lost 8 bases, the J end lost 0 bases, and 17 bases lay between the germline ends. The CDR3 has 17 residues. Germline CDR1 is MGHDK and CDR2 is SYGVNS. The CDR3 spells CASSGAGLSSYNSPLHF. Written as DNA, the CDR3 is TGTGCCAGCTCCGGTGCAGGCTTGAGCTCCTATAATTCACCCCTCCACTTT.

This clonotype was found many times. V and J are TRBV6-2 or TRBV6-3 and TRBJ1-5; D is undetermined. The germline V gene encodes CDR1 MNHEY and CDR2 SVGEGT. V lost 7 bases and J lost 1, with 8 bases in between. The CDR3 is 13 residues long. CDR3: CASKSWSNQPQHF. CDR3 bases: TGTGCCAGCAAGTCTTGGAGCAATCAGCCCCAGCATTTT.

The rearrangement joins TRBV6-2 or TRBV6-3 to TRBJ1-5; the match to TRBD1 covers 7 bases. The V gene end was trimmed by 2 bases and the J gene end by 6 bases; junction bases not matched to a gene: 7. CDR3 length equals 15 residues. In germline, CDR1 is MNHEY, CDR2 SVGEGT. The CDR3 DNA reads TGTGCCAGCAGTTACGATTCAGGGGGACCTCAGCCCCAGCATTTT. Protein sequence: CASSYDSGGPQPQHF.

The chain recombines TRBV19 with TRBJ2-4; D not certain. From germline, CDR1 is LNHDA and CDR2 SQIVND (reference sequence). The CDR3 is 15 amino acids. The V end lost 7 bases, the J end lost 3 bases, and 16 bases lay between the germline ends. The CDR3 loop reads CASTPFGQNKNIQYF. CDR3 sequence (DNA): TGTGCCAGTACTCCGTTCGGGCAGAACAAAAACATTCAGTACTTC.

This clonotype was observed many times. The J gene is TRBJ2-6, the V gene TRBV6-5; TRBD1 matches 12 bases. There are 18 residues in the CDR3. Trimming removed 4 bases from V and 1 base from J; junction bases left unmatched: 5. Germline loops: CDR1 MNHEY, CDR2 SVGAGI. This CDR3 reads CASSSGTGGMSGANVLTF. Here the CDR3 DNA reads TGTGCCAGCAGTTCCGGGACAGGGGGCATGTCTGGGGCCAACGTCCTGACTTTC.

The chain couples TRBV20-1 to TRBJ2-2, with TRBD1 matching over 7 bases. V trimming: 0 bases; J trimming: 3 bases; junction bases outside the gene matches: 4. The CDR3 sequence is 15 residues long. CDR1 DFQATT and CDR2 SNEGSKA come from the germline V gene (reference sequence). In DNA, the CDR3 is TGCAGTGCTAGAGATGGTACAGGGGACACCGGGGAGCTGTTTTTT. The encoded protein is CSARDGTGDTGELFF.

The gene calls are TRBV4-3 and TRBJ1-6, with D hard to call. Germline V gives CDR1 LGHNA, CDR2 YSLEER. Trimming removed 3 bases at V and 7 bases at J, with 10 bases between. The CDR3 has 14 amino acids. The CDR3: CASSHGGGNSPLHF. In DNA form, the CDR3 reads TGCGCCAGCAGCCACGGCGGAGGGAATTCACCCCTCCACTTT.

In this sample, this clonotype turned up many times. The chain combines TRBV7-2 with TRBJ1-5; D is unclear. The CDR3 is 14 residues long. The V and J ends lost 5 bases and 0 bases respectively, with 8 bases between them. From germline, CDR1 is SGHTA and CDR2 FQGNSA. CDR3 DNA: TGTGCCAGCAGCATAGGAACTAGCAATCAGCCCCAGCATTTT. Protein sequence: CASSIGTSNQPQHF.

This clonotype was recorded many times. V usage is TRBV7-2 and J usage is TRBJ2-6; D remains ambiguous. Trimming removed 1 base from V and 0 bases from J, with 10 bases in between. The germline gives CDR1 SGHTA, CDR2 FQGNSA. The CDR3 spans 17 residues. As DNA, the CDR3 is TGTGCCAGCAGCTTAGTAGGGCCCAGCTCTGGGGCCAACGTCCTGACTTTC. This gives the protein CASSLVGPSSGANVLTF.

In this sample, this clonotype turned up a few times. This chain connects TRBV11-2 to TRBJ2-2; 11 positions match TRBD2. The germline V gene has CDR1 SGHAT and CDR2 FQNNGV. V lost 4 bases and J lost 3; bases outside the gene matches: 10. The CDR3 spans 18 residues. In DNA, the CDR3 is TGTGCCAGCAGCTCGCGACTAGCGGGATCACGAGACACCGGGGAGCTGTTTTTT. It specifies CASSSRLAGSRDTGELFF.

The V and J genes are TRBV4-3 and TRBJ2-7; TRBD1 agrees at 8 bases. CDR1 LGHNA and CDR2 YSLEER come from the germline V gene. With V trimmed by 3 bases and J by 2 bases, 9 bases remained unmatched. The length of the CDR3 is 16 residues. This chain's CDR3 is CASSQGPGTGPYEQYF. CDR3 DNA: TGCGCCAGCAGCCAGGGTCCCGGGACAGGTCCCTACGAGCAGTACTTC.

The table lists this clonotype with many counts. The genes are TRBV20-1 and TRBJ1-2; tentative D call: TRBD1 (5 bases). Germline V lookup: CDR1 DFQATT, CDR2 SNEGSKA (reference sequence). This CDR3 is built from 12 residues. The germline V and J ends were trimmed by 3 bases and 4 bases, with 9 bases remaining between them. CDR3 DNA: TGCAGTGCTAGGGGGGACCCCTATGGCTACACCTTC. Amino acids: CSARGDPYGYTF.

The sample holds many counts of this clonotype. The chain is built from TRBV7-9 and TRBJ1-6; TRBD1 aligns across 7 bases. The CDR3 covers 14 residues. V was clipped by 4 bases and J by 8 bases; unmatched bases: 5. Germline-derived CDR1 and CDR2 are SEHNR and FQNEAQ (reference sequence). The CDR3 sequence is CASSSLQGDSPLHF. As DNA, the CDR3 is TGTGCCAGCAGCTCTCTTCAGGGGGATTCACCCCTCCACTTT.

At least ten counts were recorded for this clonotype. The V gene is TRBV29-1, the J gene TRBJ2-7; perhaps TRBD2 as D (5 bases). The V and J ends lost 4 bases and 6 bases respectively, with 16 bases between them. Germline V lookup: CDR1 SQVTM, CDR2 ANQGSEA. The CDR3 covers 13 residues. The CDR3 nucleotides are TGCAGCGTTGCCGACCTCGGGATGGGCGAGCAGTACTTC. Protein: CSVADLGMGEQYF.

The chain employs TRBV28 and TRBJ2-7; no clear D. V was shortened by 5 bases and J by 7 bases, with 12 bases between the two germline ends. CDR1 and CDR2 from the germline V gene are MDHEN and SYDVKM. The CDR3 is made up of 12 amino acids. Here the CDR3 DNA reads TGTGCCAGCAGTGCCCGGGTGTGGGAGCAGTACTTC. Translating gives CASSARVWEQYF.

Comments on this clonotype: A much larger clone differs by one base, so this may be a read error. The chain links TRBV25-1 to TRBJ1-1; D gene ambiguous. This CDR3 spans 13 amino acids. The V gene's germline CDR1 is MGHDK and CDR2 SYGVNS. Trimming took off 6 bases at V and 8 bases at J, with 16 bases between the two ends. The CDR3 is CASRPGGNGEAFF. Here the CDR3 DNA reads TGTGCCAGCAGGCCAGGAGGGAACGGGGAAGCTTTCTTT.

This clonotype came up many times. The chain combines TRBV6-5 with TRBJ2-1; tentative D call: TRBD2 (6 bases). CDR1 and CDR2 from the germline V gene are MNHEY and SVGAGI. Trimming left V 2 bases short and J 6 bases short, with 11 bases between. The CDR3 has 14 residues. The CDR3 sequence: CASSYRLATNEQFF. The CDR3 DNA reads as TGTGCCAGCAGTTACCGGCTAGCGACCAATGAGCAGTTCTTC.

CDR3 in DNA: TGCGCCAGCAGCCGGTCGAGGGGAACGCCAGGGGAAGAGACCCAGTACTTC. Its translation: CASSRSRGTPGEETQYF. V and J are TRBV4-1 and TRBJ2-5; D perhaps matches TRBD1 (6 bases). The CDR3 length is 17 residues. V lost 4 bases and J 3 bases, leaving 21 bases between the germline ends. In germline, CDR1 is MGHRA, CDR2 YSYEKL.

Turning to this clonotype: Germline and junction disagree at one end, which may indicate a read error. The V call is TRBV11-2, the J call TRBJ1-6; D call uncertain. The germline V gene encodes CDR1 SGHAT and CDR2 FQNNGV. There are 16 residues in the CDR3. The CDR3 reads CAGSLEGSLFNSPLHF. The CDR3 DNA reads as TGTGCCGGCAGCTTAGAGGGCAGCCTGTTTAATTCACCCCTCCACTTT.

This clonotype was seen repeatedly, ten times or more. The chain carries TRBV4-3 and TRBJ2-5; 10 bases map to TRBD2. The CDR3 is 17 amino acids. CDR1 and CDR2 from the germline V gene are LGHNA and YSLEER. Germline trimming cut 0 bases from V and 1 base from J; bases unmatched to any gene: 5. The CDR3 spells CASSQELRLAGQETQYF. In DNA form, the CDR3 reads TGCGCCAGCAGCCAAGAATTGCGACTAGCGGGCCAAGAGACCCAGTACTTC.

This clonotype was seen many times. The chain joins TRBV9 to TRBJ2-3, with 8 bases fitting TRBD2. J gave up 0 bases and V 0 bases, and 6 bases lay outside the gene matches. The length of the CDR3 is 17 residues. Looked up from germline, CDR1 is SGDLS and CDR2 is YYNGEE. The CDR3 is CASSVVGGRTSTDTQYF. The CDR3 DNA reads as TGTGCCAGCAGCGTAGTTGGCGGGAGGACTAGCACAGATACGCAGTATTTT.

There are many counts of this clonotype. The chain is built from TRBV10-2 and TRBJ1-1; TRBD1 aligns across 9 bases. V lost 6 bases and J lost 0; bases outside the gene matches: 2. CDR1 and CDR2 (germline): WSHSY, SAAADI. The CDR3 has 14 amino acids. In nucleotides, the CDR3 is TGCGCCAGCAGGGGACAGGGTATGAACACTGAAGCTTTCTTT. It yields the protein CASRGQGMNTEAFF.

Ten or more counts support this clonotype. V usage is TRBV5-1 and J usage is TRBJ2-3; 10 bases fit TRBD2. V trimming: 0 bases; J trimming: 10 bases; junction bases outside the gene matches: 14. Germline assignment: CDR1 SGHRS and CDR2 YFSETQ. The CDR3 is 17 residues long. CDR3 sequence (DNA): TGCGCCAGCAGCTTGGGCGGGGGCCCTAGCGGGAGAGTGGCGCAGTATTTT. Amino acids: CASSLGGGPSGRVAQYF. The full variable domain, in which reference TRBV5-1 and TRBJ2-3 provide the parts outside the CDR3, is KAGVTQTPRYLIKTRGQQVTLSCSPISGHRSVSWYQQTPGQGLQFLFEYFSETQRNKGNFPGRFSGRQFSNSRSEMNVSTLELGDSALYLCASSLGGGPSGRVAQYFGPGTRLTVL.

This clonotype was recorded many times. This sequence joins TRBV6-4 and TRBJ2-3; 12 bases fit TRBD2. V dropped 6 bases and J dropped 0; count of bases not matched to a gene: 19. The CDR3 runs 21 residues. Looked up from germline, CDR1 is MRHNA and CDR2 is SNTAGT. As DNA, the CDR3 is TGTGCCAGCAGCAGGAGACTAGCGGGAGTAGGAACGGGATCTAGCACAGATACGCAGTATTTT. Its translation: CASSRRLAGVGTGSSTDTQYF.

Many counts were recorded for this clonotype. V gene TRBV11-2 combines with J gene TRBJ2-7, with D uncertain. Trimming pared 5 bases from V and 0 bases from J, leaving 8 bases between. CDR1 is SGHAT, CDR2 FQNNGV, per germline. This CDR3 spans 13 amino acids. The CDR3 here is CASSPLLSYEQYF. Here the CDR3 DNA reads TGTGCCAGCAGCCCCCTACTCTCCTACGAGCAGTACTTC.

Only a few counts were recorded for this clonotype. The chain combines TRBV18 with TRBJ2-3; 7 bases line up with TRBD1. The germline V gene has CDR1 KGHSH and CDR2 LQKENI. V lost 4 bases, J lost 2 bases, and 9 bases stayed unmatched. The CDR3 sequence is 16 residues long. CDR3 coding DNA: TGTGCCAGCTCACGGTCCGGACAGGTGCTCACAGATACGCAGTATTTT. This sequence encodes CASSRSGQVLTDTQYF.